This is a list of T cell receptor beta chains from one sample in a study of T-cell reconstitution after alpha-beta-depleted transplantation in children. From the PCR reads, TCRdb called clonotypes with MiXCR, one entry per CDR3 protein. Counted here are about 160,000 distinct CDR3 sequences, over 8.5% occurring once; the ten biggest clones make up less than 15%. This material consisted of PBMCs, taken before TCRalphabeta/CD19-depleted stem cell transplant. The receptors come from a boy aged 2 to 10 with acute myeloid leukemia, due to receive a stem cell transplant. Each CDR3 is given with its conserved first and last residue. Each record gives: D gene, V gene, clone size, J gene, CDR3 protein, CDR3 DNA. D genes are given only for firm matches. Clone sizes are given selectively: once, few, many, or a class where the clone is expanded.

NA	TRBV5-1	many	TRBJ1-1	CASKEGAEAFF	TGCGCCAGCAAGGAAGGGGCTGAAGCTTTCTTT
NA	TRBV11-1	many	TRBJ2-1	CASRAGRDTYNEQFF	TGTGCCAGCCGGGCTGGTAGGGATACCTACAATGAGCAGTTCTTC
NA	TRBV7-8	many	TRBJ1-5	CASSLEGWGPQPQHF	TGTGCCAGCAGCTTAGAGGGTTGGGGGCCTCAGCCCCAGCATTTT
NA	TRBV3-1	NA	TRBJ2-2	CASSLTRDFYTRELFF	TGTGCCAGCAGCCTGACCCGGGACTTTTACACCAGGGAGCTGTTTTTT
TRBD2	TRBV5-1	many	TRBJ2-1	CASRTGLADNEQFF	TGCGCCAGCAGAACGGGACTAGCGGACAATGAGCAGTTCTTC
NA	TRBV4-1	many	TRBJ1-1	CASSQVGVTRPEAFF	TGCGCCAGCAGCCAAGTCGGGGTAACACGGCCTGAAGCTTTCTTT
NA	TRBV29-1	many	TRBJ1-2	CSVGSADGYTF	TGCAGCGTTGGTTCCGCCGATGGCTACACCTTC
NA	TRBV9	NA	TRBJ2-1	CASSPTEDISYNEQFF	TGTGCCAGCAGCCCCACAGAGGACATCTCCTACAATGAGCAGTTCTTC
NA	TRBV7-2	many	TRBJ2-3	CASSGRGGYTDTQYF	TGTGCCAGCAGCGGGAGAGGGGGATACACAGATACGCAGTATTTT
NA	TRBV7-2	many	TRBJ2-2	CASSFLEDTGELFF	TGTGCCAGCAGCTTTCTAGAGGACACCGGGGAGCTGTTTTTT
NA	TRBV20-1	many	TRBJ2-3	CSARFSGSDTQYF	TGCAGTGCTAGGTTCTCGGGATCAGATACGCAGTATTTT
TRBD1	TRBV5-1	many	TRBJ1-1	CASSSGTGGQWGTEAFF	TGCGCCAGCAGCTCAGGGACAGGGGGCCAATGGGGCACTGAAGCTTTCTTT
NA	TRBV11-3	many	TRBJ1-4	CASSWKSGQLNEKLFF	TGTGCCAGCAGCTGGAAATCTGGACAGCTTAATGAAAAACTGTTTTTT
NA	TRBV6-1	many	TRBJ1-6	CASSEGGNSPLHF	TGTGCCAGCAGTGAGGGGGGTAATTCACCCCTCCACTTT
NA	TRBV20-1	many	TRBJ1-1	CSVREGWGNTEAFF	TGCAGTGTCAGGGAGGGTTGGGGGAACACTGAAGCTTTCTTT
NA	TRBV20-1	many	TRBJ1-1	CSARDSGGRYEAFF	TGCAGTGCTAGAGATTCCGGGGGGCGTTATGAAGCTTTCTTT
NA	TRBV15	many	TRBJ2-7	CATSRPRTGSEQYF	TGTGCCACTTCCAGACCCCGTACAGGGTCCGAGCAGTACTTC
TRBD2	TRBV10-3	many	TRBJ2-1	CATGLAGVGNEQFF	TGTGCCACTGGACTAGCGGGAGTCGGCAATGAGCAGTTCTTC
NA	TRBV5-6	many	TRBJ1-1	CASSLSSVGHGRDTEAFF	TGTGCCAGCAGCCTGTCGTCGGTGGGCCACGGACGGGACACTGAAGCTTTCTTT
NA	TRBV5-6	many	TRBJ2-5	CASSLAGNQETQYF	TGTGCCAGCAGCTTAGCGGGTAACCAAGAGACCCAGTACTTC
TRBD2	TRBV7-2	many	TRBJ2-1	CASSPGGLAASYNEQFF	TGTGCCAGCAGCCCAGGGGGACTAGCGGCCTCCTACAATGAGCAGTTCTTC
NA	TRBV28	many	TRBJ2-7	CASSLGGETSYEQYF	TGTGCCAGCAGTTTGGGGGGCGAGACATCCTACGAGCAGTACTTC
NA	TRBV28	NA	TRBJ2-7	CASSLVSEQYF	TGTGCCAGCAGTTTGGTCTCCGAGCAGTACTTC
NA	TRBV6-4	many	TRBJ2-1	CASREGGPDNEQFF	TGTGCCTCCCGGGAAGGGGGGCCAGACAATGAGCAGTTCTTC
NA	TRBV28	many	TRBJ1-1	CASSSQLRTTEAFF	TGTGCCAGCAGTTCCCAACTGAGAACCACTGAAGCTTTCTTT
TRBD2	TRBV7-3	many	TRBJ2-3	CASSLRPAGALQDTQYF	TGTGCCAGCAGCTTACGTCCAGCGGGAGCACTTCAAGATACGCAGTATTTT
NA	TRBV7-9	many	TRBJ1-2	CASSPTEGPNYGYTF	TGTGCCAGCAGCCCCACAGAGGGGCCCAACTATGGCTACACCTTC
TRBD2	TRBV7-8	many	TRBJ2-3	CASSLSSWSSGSADTQYF	TGTGCCAGCAGCTTATCCTCTTGGTCTAGCGGGAGTGCAGATACGCAGTATTTT
NA	TRBV20-1	many	TRBJ2-3	CSARDPEAHTQYF	TGCAGTGCTAGAGATCCGGAGGCCCATACGCAGTATTTT